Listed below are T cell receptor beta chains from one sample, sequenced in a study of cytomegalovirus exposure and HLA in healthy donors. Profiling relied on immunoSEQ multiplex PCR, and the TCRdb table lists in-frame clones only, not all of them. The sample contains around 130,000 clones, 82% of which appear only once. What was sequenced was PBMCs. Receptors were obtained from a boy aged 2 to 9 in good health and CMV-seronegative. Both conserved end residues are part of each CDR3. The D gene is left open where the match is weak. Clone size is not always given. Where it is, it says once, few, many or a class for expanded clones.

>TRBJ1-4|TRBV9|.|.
TGTGCCAGCAGCGATGGAGGGCGGGCAACTAATGAAAAACTGTTTTTT
CASSDGGRATNEKLFF
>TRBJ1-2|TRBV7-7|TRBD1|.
TGTGCTAGCAGCTTATCCCAAGGCATAGGTCGCCAGGGGGCCGGAGGCTACACCTTC
CASSLSQGIGRQGAGGYTF
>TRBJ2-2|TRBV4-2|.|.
TGTGCCAGCAGCTCAGGGGGGGAGCTGTTTTTT
CASSSGGELFF
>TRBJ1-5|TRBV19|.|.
TGTGCCAGTAGTATTGGGCCGAATCAGCCCCAGCATTTT
CASSIGPNQPQHF
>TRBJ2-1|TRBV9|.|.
TGTGCCAGCAGCCCTGGGGGGGCGTCATACAATGAGCAGTTCTTC
CASSPGGASYNEQFF
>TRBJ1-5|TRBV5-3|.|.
TGTGCCAGAAGCCCGGGACACTATAGCAATCAGCCCCAGCATTTT
CARSPGHYSNQPQHF
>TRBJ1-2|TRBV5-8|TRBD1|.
TGTGCCAGCAGCTGGACAGGGGAAGTGCCGAACTATGGCTACACCTTC
CASSWTGEVPNYGYTF
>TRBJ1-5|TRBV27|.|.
TGTGCCAGCAGTTTATCGAAGTCCAGGCAGCCCCAGCATTTT
CASSLSKSRQPQHF
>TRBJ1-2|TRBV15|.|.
TGTGCCACCAGCTTCTCAGGGTACGGCTACACCTTC
CATSFSGYGYTF
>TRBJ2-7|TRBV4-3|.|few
TGCGCCAGCAGCCAAGAGGACAGCTCCTACGAGCAGTACTTC
CASSQEDSSYEQYF
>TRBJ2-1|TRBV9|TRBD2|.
TGTGCCAGCAGCCCGGGGGGTGGACTAGCGGCTAGATTTTCCTACAATGAGCAGTTCTTC
CASSPGGGLAARFSYNEQFF